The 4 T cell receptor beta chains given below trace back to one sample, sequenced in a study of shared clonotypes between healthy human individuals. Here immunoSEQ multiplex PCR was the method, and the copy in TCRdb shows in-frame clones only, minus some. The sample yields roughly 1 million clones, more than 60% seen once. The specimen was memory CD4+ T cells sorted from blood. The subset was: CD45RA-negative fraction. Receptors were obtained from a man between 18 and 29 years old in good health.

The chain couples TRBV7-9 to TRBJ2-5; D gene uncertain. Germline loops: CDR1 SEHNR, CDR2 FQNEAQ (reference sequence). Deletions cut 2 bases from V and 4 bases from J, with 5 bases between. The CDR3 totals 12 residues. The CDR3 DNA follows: TGTGCCAGCAGCTTACGATCAGAGACCCAGTACTTC. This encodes CASSLRSETQYF.

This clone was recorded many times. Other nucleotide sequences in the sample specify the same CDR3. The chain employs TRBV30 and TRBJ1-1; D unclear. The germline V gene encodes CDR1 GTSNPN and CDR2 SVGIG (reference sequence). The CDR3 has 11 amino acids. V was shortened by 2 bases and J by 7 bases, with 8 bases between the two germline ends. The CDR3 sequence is CAWSPTREAFF. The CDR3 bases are TGTGCCTGGAGTCCCACCCGTGAAGCTTTCTTT.

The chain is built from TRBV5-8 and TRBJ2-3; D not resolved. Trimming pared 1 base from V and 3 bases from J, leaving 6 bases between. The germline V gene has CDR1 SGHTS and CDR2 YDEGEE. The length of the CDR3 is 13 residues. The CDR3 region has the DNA TGTGCCAGCAGCTTGTCGGTAACAGATACGCAGTATTTT. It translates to CASSLSVTDTQYF.

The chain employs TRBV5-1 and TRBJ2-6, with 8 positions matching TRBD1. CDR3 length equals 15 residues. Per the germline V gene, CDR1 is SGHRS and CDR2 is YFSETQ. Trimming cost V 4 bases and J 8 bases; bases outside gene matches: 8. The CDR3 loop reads CASSPGQGPSNVLTF. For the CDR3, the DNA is TGCGCCAGCAGCCCAGGACAGGGTCCGTCCAACGTCCTGACTTTC.